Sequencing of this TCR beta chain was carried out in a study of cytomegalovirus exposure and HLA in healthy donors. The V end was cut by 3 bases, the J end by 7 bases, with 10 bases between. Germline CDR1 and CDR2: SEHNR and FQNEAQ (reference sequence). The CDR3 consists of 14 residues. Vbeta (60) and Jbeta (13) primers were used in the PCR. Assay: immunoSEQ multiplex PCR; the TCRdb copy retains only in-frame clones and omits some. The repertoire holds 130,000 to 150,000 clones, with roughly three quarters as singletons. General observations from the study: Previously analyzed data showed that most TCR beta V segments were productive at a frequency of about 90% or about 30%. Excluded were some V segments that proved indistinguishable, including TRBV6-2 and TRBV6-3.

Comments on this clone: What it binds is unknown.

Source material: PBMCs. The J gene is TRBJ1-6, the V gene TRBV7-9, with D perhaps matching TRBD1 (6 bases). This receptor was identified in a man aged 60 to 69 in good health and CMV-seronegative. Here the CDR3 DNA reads TGTGCCAGCAGCTTGGGGGCGTTCAATTCACCCCTCCACTTT. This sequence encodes CASSLGAFNSPLHF.